Given below is one T cell receptor beta chain in context. This clone's antigen is unknown. One base away there is no much larger clone; base qualities are not given. Germline trimming: 2 bases from V, 0 bases from J; junction bases outside gene matches: 3. From a lookup of the germline V gene (reference sequence), CDR1 and CDR2 are DFQATT and SNEGSKA. The CDR3 sequence holds 15 residues, the cysteine and phenylalanine included. Here the CDR3 DNA is all that survives: 45 bases in frame from base 1. The data originate from a study of blood T cells in healthy people across ages (dated by TCRdb to the mid-2010s). Study-level background: In model experiments, template switching captured about one uniquely barcoded TCR beta cDNA molecule for every two T cells. The donors were divided into four age groups: young (average around 16 years), middle-aged (around 41), aged (about 56) and long-lived (about 90). For two donors (one aged 18 to 29 and one aged 80 or older), the study analyzed two additional independent replicas of 1 million unique cDNA reads from the same blood draw. To track age-related changes in TCR beta repertoire diversity, the study relied on deep sequencing normalized with unique cDNA molecular identifiers. To avoid experimental bias, donors of different ages were spread randomly across the sequencing lanes. General findings and caveats noted by the study authors: The percentage of naive T cells measured by flow cytometry correlated strongly with observed TCR beta diversity. Compared with the aged group, the long-lived group had more naive CD4+ T cells, fewer expanded clones and increased TCR diversity, suggesting age selection. Estimates of total diversity from one million sequenced T cells were regarded as lower bounds and underestimates. Because profiling used bulk unsorted PBMCs, naive and antigen-experienced compartments could not be compared conclusively. Because donor CMV infection status was unknown, age-related changes in expanded clonotypes were potentially confounded. As age increased, observed TCR beta diversity per million T cells dropped in a roughly linear way, and a significant reduction was already evident by age around 41.

Systemically healthy Caucasian individuals from Russia, roughly 40 in total and aged roughly 6 to 90 years, were included as donors. Each donor gave around 9.8 milliliters of peripheral blood, collected into EDTA-treated Vacutainer tubes. Ficoll-Paque density-gradient centrifugation was used to isolate PBMCs, with at least 6.5 million per sample. Total RNA, at least 6 micrograms per sample, was extracted from PBMCs with Trizol reagent. For every donor, an aliquot of PBMCs went through flow cytometry to measure the percentages of naive CD45RAhigh/CD27high T cells. Receptors were amplified or captured by 5' RACE. The listed sequencing device is Illumina HiSeq 2500. The second PCR ran for about 7 to 11 cycles and used a J-beta primer mix along with a sample-barcoded 5' primer. Each TCR beta cDNA molecule received a unique molecular identifier from a template-switch 5' adaptor carrying 12 random nucleotides. Each sample yielded at least 2.5 million CDR3-containing paired-end reads. All of the RNA was converted into first-strand cDNA using the Mint cDNA synthesis kit, with a TRBC-specific oligonucleotide serving as the primer. Following uracil-DNA glycosylase treatment, a first 18-cycle PCR with universal primers M1SS and BC2_uni_R was performed on all cDNA. Under the source paper's analysis protocol: Normalization of each sample was performed by random selection of 1 million high-quality reads, each carrying a distinct molecular identifier. Reads sharing molecular identifiers were discarded rather than binned into consensus sequences. CDR3 identification, clonotype clustering and error correction used MiTCR with a Q25 quality threshold and the strictest error-elimination algorithm. Lower-bound total TCR beta diversity was estimated with a nonparametric unseen species model using Euler transformation. Using fastp trimming at Q25 and MiXCR clonotype assembly, TCRdb reanalyzed the public sequencing data and kept in-frame beta chains. Rows with one shared CDR3 protein collapse into an entry with the most common genes and DNA. TCRdb assigned the V and J calls; the authors' analysis was not used. Within this sample are about 580,000 distinct CDR3 sequences, with roughly 43% of them counted one time only. Around 24% of the sample belongs to the ten largest clones.

Sequenced: blood. The rearranged chain carries TRBV20-1 and TRBJ2-1, with 8 bases matching TRBD2. The TCR comes from a man older than 75 in good health. The bases read TGCAGTGCTAGATCGGGGACTAGCTCCTACAATGAGCAGTTCTTC. Translated, it gives CSARSGTSSYNEQFF.